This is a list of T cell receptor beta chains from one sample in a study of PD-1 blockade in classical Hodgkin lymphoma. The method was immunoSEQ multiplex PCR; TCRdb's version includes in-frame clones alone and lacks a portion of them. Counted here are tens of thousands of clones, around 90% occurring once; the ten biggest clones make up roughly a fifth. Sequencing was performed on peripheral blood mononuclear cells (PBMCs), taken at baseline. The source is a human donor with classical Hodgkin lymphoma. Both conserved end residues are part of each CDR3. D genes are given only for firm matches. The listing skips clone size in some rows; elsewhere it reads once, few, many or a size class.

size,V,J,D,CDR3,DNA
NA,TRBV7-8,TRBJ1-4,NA,CASSLPSGGRGEKLFF,TGTGCCAGCAGCCTCCCCTCCGGGGGGAGAGGAGAAAAACTGTTTTTT
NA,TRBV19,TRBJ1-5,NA,CASSKGVSNQPQHF,TGTGCCAGTAGTAAAGGGGTTAGCAATCAGCCCCAGCATTTT
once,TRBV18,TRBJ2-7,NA,CASSPPLGTGMSEQYF,TGTGCCAGCTCACCACCGCTCGGTACAGGGATGAGCGAGCAGTACTTC
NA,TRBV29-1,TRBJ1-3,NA,CSVELGEGWNTIYF,TGCAGCGTTGAGTTGGGGGAAGGATGGAACACCATATATTTT
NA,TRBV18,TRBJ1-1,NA,CASSPQAGDEAFF,TGTGCCAGCTCACCACAGGCTGGAGATGAAGCTTTCTTT
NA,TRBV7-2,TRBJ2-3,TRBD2,CASSLDPGLAGGSNTQYF,TGTGCCAGCAGCTTAGACCCGGGACTAGCGGGAGGGTCGAATACGCAGTATTTT
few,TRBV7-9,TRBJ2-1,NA,CASKKDQTPYNEQFF,TGTGCCAGCAAGAAAGATCAGACCCCCTACAATGAGCAGTTCTTC
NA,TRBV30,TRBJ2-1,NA,CAWGMSGSYNEQFF,TGTGCCTGGGGGATGTCTGGATCCTACAATGAGCAGTTCTTC
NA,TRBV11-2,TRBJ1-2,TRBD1,CASSFSVGIGQGAHYGYTF,TGTGCCAGCAGCTTTTCCGTAGGCATCGGACAGGGGGCCCACTATGGCTACACCTTC
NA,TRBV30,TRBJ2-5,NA,CAWAGGAAIPQETQYF,TGTGCCTGGGCCGGAGGGGCAGCCATACCTCAAGAGACCCAGTACTTC
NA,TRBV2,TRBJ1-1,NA,CASSLTPAEAFF,TGTGCCAGCAGTTTGACCCCCGCGGAAGCTTTCTTT
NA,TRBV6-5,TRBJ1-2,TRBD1,CASRRTGMERGYTF,TGTGCCAGCAGACGGACAGGGATGGAACGTGGCTACACCTTC
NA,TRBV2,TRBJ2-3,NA,CASRTWDGTDTQYF,TGTGCCAGCAGGACATGGGACGGCACAGATACGCAGTATTTT
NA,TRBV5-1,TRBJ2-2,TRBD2,CASGSGGLNTGELFF,TGCGCCAGCGGATCGGGGGGACTGAACACCGGGGAGCTGTTTTTT
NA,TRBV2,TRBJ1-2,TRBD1,CASRDSGVGLNYGYTF,TGTGCCAGTAGGGACAGCGGAGTGGGGTTGAACTATGGCTACACCTTC
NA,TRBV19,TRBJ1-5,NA,CASSSYNPSWTVNNQPQHF,TGTGCCAGTAGTTCCTATAATCCTTCCTGGACAGTAAACAATCAGCCCCAGCATTTT
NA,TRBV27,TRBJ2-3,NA,CASSLVLLDTQYF,TGTGCCAGCAGTTTAGTCCTTTTGGATACGCAGTATTTT
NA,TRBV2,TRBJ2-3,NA,CASMARSTDTQYF,TGTGCCAGCATGGCCAGGAGCACAGATACGCAGTATTTT
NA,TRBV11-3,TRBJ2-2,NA,CASSRGGSVTGELFF,TGTGCCAGCAGCCGCGGAGGTTCAGTGACCGGGGAGCTGTTTTTT
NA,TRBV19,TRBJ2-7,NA,CASRAQGGTYEQYF,TGTGCCAGCCGAGCGCAGGGTGGGACCTACGAGCAGTACTTC
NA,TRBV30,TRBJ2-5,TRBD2,CAWSVGTSGRYQETQYF,TGTGCCTGGAGTGTAGGGACTAGCGGGAGGTACCAAGAGACCCAGTACTTC
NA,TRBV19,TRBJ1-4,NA,CASTRWGANEKLFF,TGTGCCAGTACCCGCTGGGGGGCTAATGAAAAACTGTTTTTT
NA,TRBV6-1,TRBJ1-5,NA,CASSVISNQPQHF,TGTGCCAGCAGTGTCATTAGCAATCAGCCCCAGCATTTT
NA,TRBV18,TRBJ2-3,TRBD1,CASSLGQGGDTQYF,TGTGCCAGCTCACTGGGACAGGGTGGTGATACGCAGTATTTT
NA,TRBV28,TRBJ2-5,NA,CASSQGGLQETQYF,TGTGCCAGCAGCCAGGGGGGGCTTCAAGAGACCCAGTACTTC
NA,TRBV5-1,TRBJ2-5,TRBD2,CASSLVGTSGKETQYF,TGCGCCAGCAGCTTGGTTGGGACTAGCGGCAAAGAGACCCAGTACTTC
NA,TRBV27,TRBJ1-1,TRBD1,CASSLFLQQGRGTEAFF,TGTGCCAGCAGTTTATTCCTCCAACAGGGGCGAGGCACTGAAGCTTTCTTT
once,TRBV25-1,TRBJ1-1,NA,CASSPGGQQAPEAFF,TGTGCCAGCAGTCCCGGGGGACAACAGGCACCTGAAGCTTTCTTT
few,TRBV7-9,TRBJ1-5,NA,CASSLAGHDQPQHF,TGTGCCAGCAGCTTAGCAGGACACGATCAGCCCCAGCATTTT
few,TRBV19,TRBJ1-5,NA,CASSRGYGNQPQHF,TGTGCCAGTAGTCGTGGGTATGGCAATCAGCCCCAGCATTTT
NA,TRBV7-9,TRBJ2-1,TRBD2,CASSLLSGLAGVNEQFF,TGTGCCAGCAGCTTACTTTCCGGGTTAGCGGGAGTGAATGAGCAGTTCTTC
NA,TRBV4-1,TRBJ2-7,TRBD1,CASSHNRGPQAYEQYF,TGCGCCAGCAGCCACAACAGGGGCCCCCAAGCCTACGAGCAGTACTTC
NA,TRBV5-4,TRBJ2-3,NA,CASSLGGAHTDTQYF,TGTGCCAGCAGCTTGGGCGGGGCGCACACAGATACGCAGTATTTT
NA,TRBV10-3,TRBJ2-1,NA,CAISESEFSNEQFF,TGTGCCATCAGTGAGTCGGAGTTTAGCAATGAGCAGTTCTTC
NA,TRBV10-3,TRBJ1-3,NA,CAISDPGIGGNSGNTIYF,TGTGCCATCAGTGACCCGGGAATCGGGGGGAACTCTGGAAACACCATATATTTT
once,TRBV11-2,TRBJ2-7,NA,CASSSSTGTLYEQYF,TGTGCCAGCAGCTCATCGACCGGGACCCTCTACGAGCAGTACTTC
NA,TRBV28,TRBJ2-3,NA,CASMTSYRRQSTDTQYF,TGTGCCAGCATGACTAGTTACCGAAGACAAAGCACAGATACGCAGTATTTT
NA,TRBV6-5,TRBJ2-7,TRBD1,CASSRTGAGEQYF,TGTGCCAGCAGTAGGACAGGGGCAGGCGAGCAGTACTTC
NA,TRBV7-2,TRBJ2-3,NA,CASSFTDTQYF,TGTGCCAGCAGCTTCACAGATACGCAGTATTTT
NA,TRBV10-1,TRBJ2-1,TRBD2,CASSNGTSVIYLTYNEQFF,TGCGCCAGCAGTAACGGGACTAGCGTAATATACCTAACCTACAATGAGCAGTTCTTC
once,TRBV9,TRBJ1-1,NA,CASSVARGVSEAFF,TGTGCCAGCAGCGTAGCTCGGGGCGTTTCTGAAGCTTTCTTT
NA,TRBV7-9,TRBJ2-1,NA,CASRFSGAERHEQFF,TGTGCCAGCAGGTTCTCGGGGGCGGAGAGGCATGAGCAGTTCTTC
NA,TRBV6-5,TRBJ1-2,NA,CASSYGADNAYGYTF,TGTGCCAGCAGTTACGGGGCAGACAACGCCTATGGCTACACCTTC